The rows below give T cell receptor beta chains drawn from one sample of a study of T cells expressing NK-cell markers. TCRdb reanalyzed the 5' RACE reads, giving one entry per CDR3 protein sequence and no DNA. Listed are some 110,000 distinct CDR3 sequences; about 18% falls within the top ten. Sequenced input: blood T cells: a sorted CD56 or NKG2C T cell subset, CD4+ or CD8+ T cells, or bulk PBMC T cells (not recorded which). These receptors were taken from a woman aged 18-69 years in good health. Each CDR3 is given with its conserved first and last residue.

>TRBJ1-1|TRBV7-3
CASSYSGTSEAFF
>TRBJ2-1|TRBV4-3
CASSQEATRRTEQFF
>TRBJ2-1|TRBV4-2
CASSQNKGAANNEQFF
>TRBJ2-1|TRBV6-1
CASSDDRTSDEQFF
>TRBJ2-1|TRBV6-4
CASSEVYFEQFF
>TRBJ2-7|TRBV21-1
CASSGPGQGPYEQYF
>TRBJ2-1|TRBV5-1
CASGKLGESTYNEQFF
>TRBJ2-1|TRBV7-8
CASSATSSTVREQFF
>TRBJ2-7|TRBV4-2
CASSPTEDRVNEQYF
>TRBJ1-1|TRBV4-1
CASTHQVNTEAFF
>TRBJ2-7|TRBV7-6
CASSPGRVHGYEQYF
>TRBJ2-2|TRBV4-2
CASSQLAEGNRELFF
>TRBJ2-1|TRBV7-8
CASSLSGTSVDEQFF
>TRBJ2-2|TRBV29-1
CSVGTSPGELFF
>TRBJ2-1|TRBV4-3
CASSQDLVAGAYNEQFF
>TRBJ1-2|TRBV6-1
CASSPGDSRHGYTF
>TRBJ2-1|TRBV5-1
CASSAPGLAGGYNEQFF
>TRBJ2-7|TRBV27
CASSLSLAGIYEQYF
>TRBJ2-1|TRBV6-2/TRBV6-3
CASSPDFENEQFF
>TRBJ2-2|TRBV29-1
CSVEGTAEFANTGELFF
>TRBJ1-5|TRBV6-2/TRBV6-3
CASSYSGEVQPQHF
>TRBJ1-2|TRBV14
CASSQTFGYGYTF
>TRBJ2-3|TRBV11-1
CASSSRLNPDTQYF
>TRBJ1-5|TRBV6-1
CASTDRDIGNQPQHF
>TRBJ2-5|TRBV4-3
CASSPRTGQETQYF
>TRBJ2-3|TRBV29-1
CSVFSGVADTQYF
>TRBJ1-4|TRBV5-4
CASSSNRVEKLFF
>TRBJ2-3|TRBV20-1
CSARGRTVWATDTQYF
>TRBJ2-1|TRBV29-1
CSVSVFDNEQFF
>TRBJ2-2|TRBV15
CATSPGQGWDTGELFF
>TRBJ1-4|TRBV20-1
CSAISATNEKLFF
>TRBJ1-2|TRBV7-2
CASSLSVEGQGVYGYTF
>TRBJ2-4|TRBV5-1
CASSLEGQDIQYF
>TRBJ2-7|TRBV12-3/TRBV12-4
CASTPGVASYEQYF
>TRBJ1-4|TRBV7-9
CASSPSVEKLFF
>TRBJ2-7|TRBV3-1
CASSQGQNSYEQYF
>TRBJ2-3|TRBV20-1
CSASRVLADSTDTQYF
>TRBJ1-5|TRBV29-1
CSVGDNQPQHF
>TRBJ2-5|TRBV29-1
CSVTGAAGIGYF
>TRBJ2-7|TRBV9
CASSVGSAGAYEQYF
>TRBJ2-1|TRBV30
CAWSVGAVGYNEQFF
>TRBJ2-1|TRBV20-1
CSAPDRASNEQFF
>TRBJ2-2|TRBV29-1
CSVVRANTGELFF
>TRBJ1-1|TRBV11-1
CASSLAPGTEAFF